The 30 T cell receptor beta chains below all came from one sample that was sequenced in a study of OX40 agonist ivuxolimab in advanced cancers. Sequencing was performed with immunoSEQ multiplex PCR; in TCRdb, only in-frame clones are kept and a portion is missing. This repertoire shows some 76,000 clones, roughly 90% found once; its top ten account for 6% to 8%. Here the sequenced sample was CD4+ or CD8+ T cells sorted from blood, taken in a trial of the OX40 agonist ivuxolimab. The source of these receptors is an adult with an advanced solid tumor such as melanoma, head and neck, liver or kidney cancer.

This chain links TRBV10-3 with TRBJ2-1, with D unclear. Germline assignment: CDR1 ENHRY and CDR2 SYGVKD. The CDR3 is 13 residues long. V was shortened by 4 bases and J by 6 bases, with 10 bases between the two germline ends. This CDR3 is CAISGVTGNEQFF. The CDR3 coding sequence is TGTGCCATCAGTGGAGTCACGGGCAATGAGCAGTTCTTC.

This clone is a singleton in its sample. The J gene is TRBJ2-3, the V gene TRBV9; no firm D call. The germline V and J ends were trimmed by 0 bases and 2 bases, with 13 bases remaining between them. This CDR3 spans 16 amino acids. The germline CDR1 and CDR2 sequences are SGDLS and YYNGEE. CDR3 in DNA: TGTGCCAGCAGCGTAGACCTCGGGTTTTACACAGATACGCAGTATTTT. This encodes CASSVDLGFYTDTQYF.

The chain uses TRBV7-9 and TRBJ2-7; 7 positions match TRBD1. With V trimmed by 10 bases and J by 2 bases, 14 bases remained unmatched. This CDR3 comprises 15 residues. CDR1 is SEHNR and CDR2 is FQNEAQ in the germline V gene (reference sequence). The CDR3 sequence: CANTSPTGQPYEQYF. Here the CDR3 DNA reads TGTGCCAACACCTCTCCTACGGGACAGCCCTACGAGCAGTACTTC.

This chain connects TRBV5-6 to TRBJ2-7, with TRBD1 matching 12 bases. V dropped 4 bases and J dropped 6; count of bases not matched to a gene: 11. CDR1 and CDR2 from the germline V gene are SGHDT and YYEEEE. This CDR3 is 16 amino acids long. The CDR3 DNA follows: TGTGCCAGCAGCGAGGAACCGGGACAGGGGGCAGTCGAGCAGTACTTC. Its translation is CASSEEPGQGAVEQYF. The full variable domain, with the rest looked up from reference TRBV5-6 and TRBJ2-7, is DAGVTQSPTHLIKTRGQQVTLRCSPKSGHDTVSWYQQALGQGPQFIFQYYEEEERQRGNFPDRFSGHQFPNYSSELNVNALLLGDSALYLCASSEEPGQGAVEQYFGPGTRLTVT.

V gene TRBV13 combines with J gene TRBJ2-2; D call uncertain. The V end was cut by 1 base, the J end by 6 bases, with 12 bases between. In germline, CDR1 is PRHDT, CDR2 FYEKMQ (reference sequence). The length of the CDR3 is 15 residues. The CDR3 loop is CASSLVTGGAGELFF. The CDR3 DNA sequence: TGTGCCAGCAGCTTAGTCACCGGCGGTGCCGGGGAGCTGTTTTTT.

The chain employs TRBV6-5 and TRBJ2-2; D is perhaps TRBD1 (6 bases). The V end was cut by 3 bases, the J end by 7 bases, with 15 bases between. CDR3 size: 15 residues. The V gene's germline CDR1 is MNHEY and CDR2 SVGAGI. CDR3 DNA sequence: TGTGCCAGCAGTTATACCGGGACATACGGCGGGGAGCTGTTTTTT. It yields the protein CASSYTGTYGGELFF.

V is TRBV4-3 and J is TRBJ1-4; possibly TRBD1 for D (5 bases). In germline, CDR1 is LGHNA, CDR2 YSLEER. This CDR3 region has 14 residues. Trimming pared 0 bases from V and 10 bases from J, leaving 12 bases between. This CDR3 is CASSQDRGTGKLFF. CDR3 coding DNA: TGCGCCAGCAGCCAAGATCGAGGGACGGGAAAACTGTTTTTT.

The rearrangement links TRBV27 to TRBJ1-2; D might be TRBD1 (5 bases). The ends were cut back, 6 bases at V and 8 bases at J, with 13 bases in the middle. The CDR3 has 12 residues. Germline values: CDR1 MNHEY, CDR2 SMNVEV (reference sequence). CDR3 amino acids: CASSPGLKGYTF. The CDR3 nucleotides read TGTGCCAGCAGCCCGGGACTAAAGGGCTACACCTTC.

The chain has TRBV19 and TRBJ2-7, with D possibly matching TRBD2 (6 bases). V was cut by 5 bases and J by 2 bases, with 10 bases left in between. The germline V gene encodes CDR1 LNHDA and CDR2 SQIVND (reference sequence). The CDR3 sequence is 13 residues long. Written as DNA, the CDR3 is TGTGCCAGTAGTGGGGGGTTGACCTACGAGCAGTACTTC. Protein product: CASSGGLTYEQYF.

V usage is TRBV11-3 and J usage is TRBJ2-2; possibly TRBD1 for D (7 bases). In germline, CDR1 is SGHNT, CDR2 YENEEA. CDR3 length: 14 residues. V lost 5 bases, J lost 4 bases, and 11 bases lay in between. The CDR3 sequence: CASSQGGGTGELFF. In DNA form, the CDR3 reads TGTGCCAGCAGCCAGGGGGGAGGCACCGGGGAGCTGTTTTTT.

The chain is built from TRBV5-1 and TRBJ1-1; 11 bases line up with TRBD1. The CDR3 is 13 residues long. J gave up 7 bases and V 3 bases, and 2 bases lay outside the gene matches. Germline V gene sequence: CDR1 SGHRS, CDR2 YFSETQ. The CDR3 here is CASSWGTGGEAFF. The CDR3 DNA is TGCGCCAGCAGCTGGGGGACAGGGGGTGAAGCTTTCTTT. Full variable domain (missing parts from reference TRBV5-1 and TRBJ1-1): KAGVTQTPRYLIKTRGQQVTLSCSPISGHRSVSWYQQTPGQGLQFLFEYFSETQRNKGNFPGRFSGRQFSNSRSEMNVSTLELGDSALYLCASSWGTGGEAFFGQGTRLTVV.

The rearrangement links TRBV4-1 to TRBJ2-7; 8 bases fit TRBD1. The CDR3 runs to 15 residues. V lost 3 bases and J lost 0; bases outside the gene matches: 4. Germline loops: CDR1 MGHRA, CDR2 YSYEKL. The CDR3 is CASSQGQAPSYEQYF. The CDR3 nucleotides are TGCGCCAGCAGCCAGGGACAGGCACCCTCCTACGAGCAGTACTTC.

This sequence joins TRBV5-6 and TRBJ1-4, with 7 bases identical to TRBD1. J gave up 6 bases and V 0 bases, and 5 bases lay outside the gene matches. CDR1 and CDR2 from the germline V gene are SGHDT and YYEEEE. CDR3 length equals 15 residues. The CDR3 DNA sequence: TGTGCCAGCAGCTTGGTGGCAGGGGGACATGAAAAACTGTTTTTT. Translating it yields CASSLVAGGHEKLFF.

The chain joins TRBV5-1 to TRBJ2-4; TRBD1 matches at 12 bases. CDR1 and CDR2 (germline): SGHRS, YFSETQ. This CDR3 region has 16 residues. The trim removed 3 bases at V and 1 base at J, leaving 2 bases unmatched. CDR3 sequence reads: CASSSGQGAAKNIQYF. The CDR3 region has the DNA TGCGCCAGCAGCTCGGGACAGGGGGCTGCCAAAAACATTCAGTACTTC.

J is TRBJ1-1 and V is TRBV19; perhaps TRBD1 as D (6 bases). Germline loops: CDR1 LNHDA, CDR2 SQIVND (reference sequence). Trimming removed 1 base at V and 5 bases at J, with 14 bases between. The CDR3 has 15 residues. The CDR3 bases are TGTGCCAGTAGTATAGTAGGGGGGGACGGAACTGAAGCTTTCTTT. This sequence encodes CASSIVGGDGTEAFF. Drawing the rest from reference TRBV19 and TRBJ1-1, the complete variable domain is DGGITQSPKYLFRKEGQNVTLSCEQNLNHDAMYWYRQDPGQGLRLIYYSQIVNDFQKGDIAEGYSVSREKKESFPLTVTSAQKNPTAFYLCASSIVGGDGTEAFFGQGTRLTVV.

J is TRBJ2-7 and V is TRBV14, with 8 bases identical to TRBD1. Per the germline V gene, CDR1 is SGHDN and CDR2 is FVKESK. V lost 0 bases to trimming and J lost 3 bases; unmatched junction nucleotides: 4. This CDR3 region has 15 residues. The CDR3 nucleotides are TGTGCCAGCAGCCAAGACGGGACAGGAGACTACGAGCAGTACTTC. The encoded protein is CASSQDGTGDYEQYF.

The gene calls are TRBV13 and TRBJ2-3, with unresolved D. From germline, CDR1 is PRHDT and CDR2 FYEKMQ (reference sequence). CDR3 length: 14 residues. Between the trimmed V and J ends, which lost 5 bases and 2 bases, there was a span of 11 bases. The CDR3 DNA follows: TGTGCCAGCAGCCCCGGGCGCAACACAGATACGCAGTATTTT. Protein product: CASSPGRNTDTQYF. Looking up the rest from reference TRBV13 and TRBJ2-3 gives the full variable domain: AAGVIQSPRHLIKEKRETATLKCYPIPRHDTVYWYQQGPGQDPQFLISFYEKMQSDKGSIPDRFSAQQFSDYHSELNMSSLELGDSALYFCASSPGRNTDTQYFGPGTRLTVL.

The DNA for the CDR3 is TGTGCCAGCAGTGTTGGTGGAGACCAAGAGACCCAGTACTTC. This codes for CASSVGGDQETQYF. The chain recombines TRBV25-1 with TRBJ2-5; no reliable D call. The germline gives CDR1 MGHDK, CDR2 SYGVNS. The CDR3 sequence is 14 residues long. V shed 4 bases and J shed 0 bases, with 9 bases lying between them.

This rearrangement joins TRBV5-5 to TRBJ2-3; D is undetermined. The germline V gene has CDR1 SGHKS and CDR2 YYEKEE (reference sequence). The CDR3 is made up of 15 amino acids. V lost 0 bases and J 2 bases, leaving 10 bases between the germline ends. CDR3 loop: CASSLVPRTTDTQYF. Here the CDR3 DNA reads TGTGCCAGCAGCTTGGTCCCCAGGACCACAGATACGCAGTATTTT.

J is TRBJ2-2 and V is TRBV5-1, with 10 bases identical to TRBD2. The CDR3 extends over 18 amino acids. V was clipped by 0 bases and J by 0 bases; unmatched bases: 5. Germline values: CDR1 SGHRS, CDR2 YFSETQ. CDR3 nucleotides: TGCGCCAGCAGCTTGGAAGCTAGCGGGGGTTCGAACACCGGGGAGCTGTTTTTT. It yields the protein CASSLEASGGSNTGELFF.

This clone was recorded only once. The chain recombines TRBV5-1 with TRBJ2-5; D perhaps matches TRBD2 (5 bases). Trimming cost V 8 bases and J 5 bases, with 10 bases left between them. Germline V gives CDR1 SGHRS, CDR2 YFSETQ. This CDR3 region has 11 residues. The CDR3 nucleotides read TGCGCCAGGGCGGGCGGTGAGACCCAGTACTTC. As protein: CARAGGETQYF.

This chain connects TRBV12-5 to TRBJ2-7; 8 bases fit TRBD1. Per germline, CDR1 LGHNT and CDR2 FRNRAP. The CDR3 loop spans 15 amino acids. V lost 0 bases to trimming and J lost 6 bases; unmatched junction nucleotides: 7. The CDR3 nucleotides read TGTGCTAGTGGTTTGGTCCAGGGGGCGTCGGGCGAGCAGTACTTC. It specifies CASGLVQGASGEQYF.

This clone was counted between two and nine times. The J gene is TRBJ2-3, the V gene TRBV5-5; D gene uncertain. Germline V gives CDR1 SGHKS, CDR2 YYEKEE (reference sequence). Trimming cost V 3 bases and J 2 bases, with 13 bases left between them. The CDR3 runs 15 residues. CDR3 protein: CASSWVGQLTDTQYF. CDR3 bases: TGTGCCAGCAGCTGGGTCGGGCAGCTCACAGATACGCAGTATTTT.

This chain links TRBV6-1 with TRBJ2-7; tentatively, D is TRBD1 (6 bases). Trimming shortened V by 4 bases and J by 0 bases, and 10 bases separated the two germline ends. In germline, CDR1 is MNHNS, CDR2 SASEGT. This CDR3 contains 14 residues. Here the CDR3 DNA reads TGTGCCAGCAGTGCCCGGGACACCTCCTACGAGCAGTACTTC. This gives the protein CASSARDTSYEQYF.

This clone was found a few times. V usage is TRBV19 and J usage is TRBJ2-7, with D maybe TRBD2 (5 bases). CDR1 is LNHDA and CDR2 is SQIVND in the germline V gene (reference sequence). This CDR3 contains 13 residues. V lost 3 bases to trimming and J lost 2 bases, with 8 bases between them. CDR3 sequence: CASSMRVPYEQYF. The CDR3 DNA reads as TGTGCCAGTAGTATGAGGGTTCCCTACGAGCAGTACTTC.

About this clone itself: The junction differs from germline at one of its ends, possibly a read error. The chain is built from TRBV7-7 and TRBJ2-3, with D perhaps matching TRBD1 (5 bases). Germline V gene sequence: CDR1 SSHAT, CDR2 FNYEAQ (reference sequence). The CDR3 sequence is 15 residues long. The chain's CDR3 is CASSPTIPGTDTQYF. CDR3 bases: TGTGCTAGCAGCCCCACGATCCCAGGGACAGATACGCAGTATTTT.

The chain combines TRBV4-3 with TRBJ2-3; D is perhaps TRBD2 (6 bases). Germline V gene lookup returns CDR1 LGHNA and CDR2 YSLEER. The CDR3 covers 16 residues. The V end was cut by 4 bases, the J end by 2 bases, with 16 bases between. CDR3 sequence reads: CASSLLDGGATDTQYF. The CDR3 DNA reads TGCGCCAGCAGCCTCCTAGACGGGGGTGCCACAGATACGCAGTATTTT.

The genes are TRBV7-9 and TRBJ1-1, with D perhaps matching TRBD1 (5 bases). Trimming removed 7 bases at V and 1 base at J, with 16 bases between. The CDR3 is 15 residues long. The germline gives CDR1 SEHNR, CDR2 FQNEAQ (reference sequence). The CDR3 nucleotides read TGTGCCAGCACCCCAGTCGGCAGGGAGAACACTGAAGCTTTCTTT. Amino acid sequence: CASTPVGRENTEAFF.

The table lists this clone with a count of one. This chain links TRBV7-9 with TRBJ2-1; TRBD1 might be the D (6 bases). V lost 9 bases to trimming and J lost 0 bases, with 12 bases between them. The germline V gene has CDR1 SEHNR and CDR2 FQNEAQ (reference sequence). The CDR3 totals 14 residues. For the CDR3, the DNA is TGTGCCAGTCAAACAGGGAGCTCCTACAATGAGCAGTTCTTC. Amino acids: CASQTGSSYNEQFF. The full variable domain, its missing parts supplied by reference TRBV7-9 and TRBJ2-1, is DTGVSQNPRHKITKRGQNVTFRCDPISEHNRLYWYRQTLGQGPEFLTYFQNEAQLEKSRLLSDRFSAERPKGSFSTLEIQRTEQGDSAMYLCASQTGSSYNEQFFGPGTRLTVL.

The V gene is TRBV7-9, the J gene TRBJ2-7; D gene uncertain. CDR1 and CDR2 (germline): SEHNR, FQNEAQ (reference sequence). This CDR3 has 12 amino acids. Trimming stripped 1 base from V and 9 bases from J, with 10 bases between. CDR3 DNA sequence: TGTGCCAGCAGCTTAGGGACGAACCGGCAGTACTTC. Translated: CASSLGTNRQYF.